These 30 T cell receptor beta chains were sequenced from one sample in a study of cytomegalovirus exposure and HLA in healthy donors. With 60 Vbeta and 13 Jbeta primers, the PCR was carried out. The assay was immunoSEQ multiplex PCR, and TCRdb's table has in-frame clones only and misses some. The data hold around 190,000 clones, with 79% observed a single time. The material sequenced was PBMCs. The receptors originated from a woman aged 18-29 years in good health and CMV-seronegative.

The chain links TRBV6-1 to TRBJ1-6; TRBD1 is a possible D gene (6 bases). Trimming removed 6 bases from V and 6 bases from J, with 9 bases in between. The CDR3 length is 13 residues. Germline values: CDR1 MNHNS, CDR2 SASEGT. In DNA, the CDR3 is TGTGCCAGCAGGACAGGATCTAATTCACCCCTCCACTTT. This encodes CASRTGSNSPLHF.

DNA for the CDR3: TGCGCCAGCAGCCAAGCTGGCTATAGCGGGAGAAGTGGGGCCAACGTCCTGACTTTC. Protein: CASSQAGYSGRSGANVLTF. The chain combines TRBV4-1 with TRBJ2-6; 9 bases line up with TRBD2. V was clipped by 1 base and J by 3 bases; unmatched bases: 10. Germline V gene sequence: CDR1 MGHRA, CDR2 YSYEKL. This CDR3 has 19 residues.

V gene TRBV6-6 combines with J gene TRBJ2-5, with 9 bases that match TRBD1. The trim removed 5 bases at V and 11 bases at J, leaving 12 bases unmatched. This CDR3 is 14 amino acids long. The germline V gene encodes CDR1 MNHNY and CDR2 SVGAGI (reference sequence). Written as DNA, the CDR3 is TGTGCCAGCAGTAAAGGACAGGGGTTGGCGGAGCAGTACTTC. This sequence encodes CASSKGQGLAEQYF.

This clone has just a few counts. V is TRBV7-9 and J is TRBJ2-7; D unclear. Germline loops: CDR1 SEHNR, CDR2 FQNEAQ (reference sequence). V lost 5 bases and J 0 bases, leaving 5 bases between the germline ends. This CDR3 has 12 residues. The CDR3 bases are TGTGCCAGCAGCAAGAGCTCCTACGAGCAGTACTTC. Residues: CASSKSSYEQYF.

The chain uses TRBV5-6 and TRBJ2-7; TRBD2 is a possible D gene (5 bases). The CDR3 is made up of 12 amino acids. V lost 0 bases and J lost 6, with 7 bases in between. Germline CDR1 reads SGHDT; CDR2 reads YYEEEE. In DNA form, the CDR3 reads TGTGCCAGCAGCTTGGGGGGAGCCGAGCAGTACTTC. Encoded protein: CASSLGGAEQYF.

V gene TRBV4-1 combines with J gene TRBJ1-1; 9 nucleotides match TRBD1. This CDR3 comprises 18 residues. Looked up from germline, CDR1 is MGHRA and CDR2 is YSYEKL. V shed 3 bases and J 2 bases; nucleotides not matched to a gene: 13. The CDR3 DNA sequence: TGCGCCAGCAGCCAGATAGGGGGACACAGGGGGCGAAACACTGAAGCTTTCTTT. It translates to CASSQIGGHRGRNTEAFF.

The chain carries TRBV2 and TRBJ1-5; D ambiguous. Between the trimmed V and J ends, which lost 2 bases and 7 bases, there was a span of 18 bases. This CDR3 is 16 amino acids long. CDR1 SNHLY and CDR2 FYNNEI come from the germline V gene. DNA of the CDR3: TGTGCCAGCAGTGAATCTCGTGGCGGGGTCGGCCAGCCCCAGCATTTT. Protein sequence: CASSESRGGVGQPQHF.

The rearrangement uses TRBV15 and TRBJ2-7, with D perhaps TRBD2 (7 bases). Deletions cut 5 bases from V and 4 bases from J, with 24 bases between. The germline gives CDR1 LNHNV, CDR2 YYDKDF (reference sequence). The CDR3 sequence is 17 residues long. The CDR3: CATSSPNEGGGLYEQYF. Here the CDR3 DNA reads TGTGCCACCAGCTCACCCAACGAAGGGGGGGGCTTGTACGAGCAGTACTTC.

V usage is TRBV5-1 and J usage is TRBJ2-6, with TRBD2 matching 11 bases. The CDR3 has 17 residues. CDR1 SGHRS and CDR2 YFSETQ come from the germline V gene. V gave up 4 bases and J gave up 0 bases; unmatched junction bases: 3. The CDR3 reads CASSTSGGLSGANVLTF. CDR3 DNA sequence: TGCGCCAGCAGCACTAGCGGGGGCCTCTCTGGGGCCAACGTCCTGACTTTC.

The V and J genes are TRBV9 and TRBJ2-1, with 7 bases that match TRBD2. The V segment lost 2 bases and the J segment 2 bases; nucleotides outside the gene matches: 10. The CDR3 has 17 amino acids. Per the germline V gene, CDR1 is SGDLS and CDR2 is YYNGEE. CDR3 sequence (DNA): TGTGCCAGCAGCGTCCCTGGGGGGGGGAAAACCTACAATGAGCAGTTCTTC. Its translation: CASSVPGGGKTYNEQFF.

V usage is TRBV18 and J usage is TRBJ2-3; 7 nucleotides agree with TRBD2. Trimming removed 6 bases from V and 3 bases from J; junction bases left unmatched: 12. The CDR3 is 16 residues long. The V gene's germline CDR1 is KGHSH and CDR2 LQKENI. The CDR3 sequence: CASSQEAGVVTDTQYF. The CDR3 nucleotides are TGTGCCAGCTCGCAAGAGGCGGGAGTAGTTACAGATACGCAGTATTTT.

V is TRBV9 and J is TRBJ1-2; TRBD1 agrees at 9 bases. Trimming took 4 bases from V and 6 from J; bases not matched to a gene: 4. The CDR3 covers 13 residues. Germline V CDR1 and CDR2: SGDLS, YYNGEE. CDR3 sequence reads: CASSYTGGNGYTF. The DNA of the CDR3 is TGTGCCAGCAGCTATACAGGGGGCAATGGCTACACCTTC.

The rearrangement links TRBV29-1 to TRBJ2-7, with 10 bases aligning to TRBD1. Germline V CDR1 and CDR2: SQVTM, ANQGSEA. This CDR3 spans 16 amino acids. With 1 base clipped from V and 5 bases from J, the junction kept 11 bases outside the gene matches. The CDR3 sequence: CSVEGEVGQGVDEQYF. In DNA, the CDR3 is TGCAGCGTTGAAGGTGAAGTTGGACAGGGGGTCGACGAGCAGTACTTC.

V is TRBV5-1 and J is TRBJ2-7, with D possibly matching TRBD1 (5 bases). Germline CDR1 and CDR2: SGHRS and YFSETQ. This CDR3 spans 13 amino acids. Trimming cost V 0 bases and J 5 bases, with 9 bases left between them. CDR3 DNA sequence: TGCGCCAGCAGCTTGGCGGCGACAGACGAGCAGTACTTC. It encodes CASSLAATDEQYF.

This clone occurred once. The rearrangement joins TRBV29-1 to TRBJ2-7; 7 bases line up with TRBD1. The CDR3 is 12 residues long. The junction had 2 bases not matched to a gene; V was cut back by 6 bases and J by 0 bases. Germline values: CDR1 SQVTM, CDR2 ANQGSEA. CDR3 residues: CSVRDSSYEQYF. CDR3 bases: TGCAGCGTCCGGGACAGCTCCTACGAGCAGTACTTC.

The V and J genes are TRBV5-1 and TRBJ2-1, with 14 bases that match TRBD2. With V trimmed by 4 bases and J by 3 bases, 6 bases remained unmatched. The CDR3 runs 17 residues. CDR1 and CDR2 (germline): SGHRS, YFSETQ. The CDR3 DNA sequence: TGCGCCAGCAGCCTCTATGGACTAGCGGGGGGCTACAATGAGCAGTTCTTC. Residues: CASSLYGLAGGYNEQFF.

The rearrangement links TRBV7-3 to TRBJ2-3, with 7 bases matching TRBD1. In germline, CDR1 is SGHTA, CDR2 FQGTGA. With V trimmed by 0 bases and J by 4 bases, 4 bases remained unmatched. There are 15 residues in the CDR3. The CDR3 loop reads CASSLTTGLADTQYF. CDR3 sequence (DNA): TGTGCCAGCAGCTTAACGACAGGGCTTGCAGATACGCAGTATTTT.

A single count supports this clone. This sequence joins TRBV7-2 and TRBJ1-1; weak D call: TRBD1 (5 bases). This CDR3 is 14 amino acids long. Germline lookup yields CDR1 SGHTA and CDR2 FQGNSA. The ends were cut back, 0 bases at V and 3 bases at J, with 8 bases in the middle. CDR3 region: CASSLAAGYTEAFF. The CDR3 coding sequence is TGTGCCAGCAGCTTAGCCGCAGGGTACACTGAAGCTTTCTTT.

V usage is TRBV6-6 and J usage is TRBJ1-2; TRBD1 agrees at 8 bases. Trimming cost V 0 bases and J 4 bases; bases outside gene matches: 4. The CDR3 runs to 15 residues. Germline assignment: CDR1 MNHNY and CDR2 SVGAGI (reference sequence). CDR3 amino acids: CASSYSDRVAYGYTF. Written as DNA, the CDR3 is TGTGCCAGCAGTTACTCGGACAGGGTTGCCTATGGCTACACCTTC.

The chain has TRBV4-3 and TRBJ2-7, with 15 bases fitting TRBD2. The V segment lost 0 bases and the J segment 3 bases; nucleotides outside the gene matches: 9. Germline V CDR1 and CDR2: LGHNA, YSLEER. The CDR3 is made up of 19 amino acids. CDR3 sequence reads: CASSQEDPGTSGGFYEQYF. DNA for the CDR3: TGCGCCAGCAGCCAAGAAGATCCCGGGACTAGCGGGGGGTTCTACGAGCAGTACTTC.

This clone was picked up a small number of times. This chain joins TRBV29-1 and TRBJ1-3, with a possible D match to TRBD1 (6 bases). The germline V and J ends were trimmed by 4 bases and 2 bases, with 6 bases remaining between them. The CDR3 contains 12 residues. Looked up from germline, CDR1 is SQVTM and CDR2 is ANQGSEA. DNA of the CDR3: TGCAGCGTTGGGACAGCTGGAAACACCATATATTTT. It yields the protein CSVGTAGNTIYF.

Remarks on this clone: Other nucleotide sequences in the sample specify the same CDR3. The chain carries TRBV7-2 and TRBJ2-7, with D possibly TRBD2 on 5 matching bases. Germline V gene sequence: CDR1 SGHTA, CDR2 FQGNSA. This CDR3 is built from 17 residues. V lost 6 bases, J lost 4 bases, and 25 bases lay in between. CDR3 region: CASSPPGRAAFLYEQYF. CDR3 sequence (DNA): TGTGCCAGCAGTCCTCCCGGGCGGGCAGCTTTCCTTTACGAGCAGTACTTC.

The rearrangement links TRBV15 to TRBJ2-1; D possibly corresponds to TRBD1 (5 bases). The CDR3 has 13 residues. CDR1 LNHNV and CDR2 YYDKDF come from the germline V gene (reference sequence). With 10 bases removed from V and 5 bases from J, the gap between germline ends came to 15 bases. This chain's CDR3 is CAIAPGSNNEQFF. The CDR3 region has the DNA TGTGCCATTGCTCCAGGGTCCAACAATGAGCAGTTCTTC.

This clone was seen a single time. This sequence joins TRBV27 and TRBJ2-3, with D maybe TRBD2 (5 bases). Trimming took off 2 bases at V and 6 bases at J, with 6 bases between the two ends. The germline V gene encodes CDR1 MNHEY and CDR2 SMNVEV (reference sequence). There are 12 residues in the CDR3. The CDR3 region is CASSLGGDTQYF. In DNA, the CDR3 is TGTGCCAGCAGTTTAGGAGGTGATACGCAGTATTTT.

This rearrangement joins TRBV18 to TRBJ1-2; 7 positions match TRBD1. Germline values: CDR1 KGHSH, CDR2 LQKENI. The V segment lost 6 bases and the J segment 7 bases; nucleotides outside the gene matches: 11. The CDR3 totals 14 residues. This CDR3 is CASSPAGGGGGYTF. The CDR3 coding sequence is TGTGCCAGCTCCCCGGCAGGGGGTGGTGGTGGCTACACCTTC.

This chain uses TRBV7-9 with TRBJ1-1; D is unresolved. V gave up 1 base and J gave up 0 bases, with 9 bases separating them. Germline V CDR1 and CDR2: SEHNR, FQNEAQ (reference sequence). The CDR3 loop spans 15 amino acids. In DNA form, the CDR3 reads TGTGCCAGCAGCTTAGTCCCCAGCGTGAACACTGAAGCTTTCTTT. Protein product: CASSLVPSVNTEAFF.

This chain joins TRBV6-5 and TRBJ2-7; a possible D gene is TRBD2 (6 bases). Germline CDR1 MNHEY, CDR2 SVGAGI. Trimming removed 3 bases at V and 5 bases at J, with 11 bases between. This CDR3 has 13 residues. CDR3 DNA sequence: TGTGCCAGCAGTTATGTCGGGGGAGACGAGCAGTACTTC. As protein: CASSYVGGDEQYF.

The chain carries TRBV19 and TRBJ2-7, with 7 positions matching TRBD1. This CDR3 spans 15 amino acids. The V and J ends lost 3 bases and 2 bases, in that order; junction bases with no gene match: 7. Germline lookup yields CDR1 LNHDA and CDR2 SQIVND (reference sequence). This chain's CDR3 is CASSMERRGTYEQYF. The CDR3 nucleotides read TGTGCCAGTAGTATGGAGCGCAGGGGGACCTACGAGCAGTACTTC.

The CDR3 reads CASSLTGEQFF. The CDR3 DNA follows: TGTGCCAGCAGCCTGACGGGTGAGCAGTTCTTC. This sequence joins TRBV5-4 and TRBJ2-1; D is uncertain. The germline V gene has CDR1 SGHNT and CDR2 YYREEE (reference sequence). CDR3 size: 11 residues. Trimming stripped 4 bases from V and 9 bases from J, with 8 bases between.

V and J are TRBV13 and TRBJ2-7, with 12 bases matching TRBD2. Germline CDR1 is PRHDT and CDR2 is FYEKMQ (reference sequence). The V and J ends lost 0 bases and 4 bases, in that order; junction bases with no gene match: 4. This CDR3 has 16 amino acids. The CDR3 reads CASSLGLGLAGYEQYF. The CDR3 nucleotides read TGTGCCAGCAGCTTAGGTCTGGGACTAGCGGGTTACGAGCAGTACTTC.